The next 10 T cell receptor beta chains were all read from a single sample in a study of graft-versus-host responses after intestinal transplantation (dated by TCRdb to the early 2020s). Library method: the immunoSEQ multiplex PCR assay. TCRdb took this table from immuneACCESS and kept in-frame rearrangements with V and J called. Such tables lack part of the clones; where checked against another copy, unresolved V genes explain under half of the gap, and the rest is unexplained. The sample includes some 9,800 clones, with around 33% observed a single time. The ten largest account for around an eighth of the sample. In the paper's terms, the time point label means: cells obtained before transplantation from donor or recipient. In mixed lymphocyte reactions, around 200,000 CFSE-labeled pre-transplant responders were plated with around 200,000 irradiated violet-dye-labeled stimulators and cultured for 5 to 6 days.

Here the sequenced sample was alloreactive CD8+ T cells from a mixed lymphocyte reaction culture, taken before intestinal transplant. Per the publication, the cell subset or site label means: CFSE-low proliferating T cells sorted from roughly 6-day pre-transplant mixed lymphocyte reaction (GvH or HvG direction). The receptors stem from a human patient who received an intestinal transplant.

This rearrangement joins TRBV5-1 to TRBJ1-2; D possibly corresponds to TRBD1 (5 bases). The V gene lost 0 bases and the J gene lost 6 bases, with 12 bases spanning the gap. This CDR3 is built from 14 residues. In germline, CDR1 is SGHRS, CDR2 YFSETQ. DNA for the CDR3: TGCGCCAGCAGCTTGGAATACCCCAGGGATGGCTACACCTTC. Encoded protein: CASSLEYPRDGYTF.

This chain links TRBV18 with TRBJ2-7; maybe TRBD1 (6 bases). The CDR3 length is 17 residues. V lost 2 bases, J lost 4 bases, and 21 bases lay in between. Per the germline V gene, CDR1 is KGHSH and CDR2 is LQKENI. CDR3 loop: CASSPTVPGQPIYEQYF. The CDR3 region has the DNA TGTGCCAGCTCACCAACCGTCCCAGGACAGCCTATATACGAGCAGTACTTC.

This clone was picked up a small number of times. The rearrangement joins TRBV19 to TRBJ2-7; the match to TRBD1 covers 9 bases. Germline trimming cut 7 bases from V and 2 bases from J; bases unmatched to any gene: 6. The CDR3 consists of 14 residues. The germline gives CDR1 LNHDA, CDR2 SQIVND (reference sequence). The DNA of the CDR3 is TGTGCCAGTACTCCGGGACAGGGCCCCTACGAGCAGTACTTC. This codes for CASTPGQGPYEQYF. The full variable domain, in which reference TRBV19 and TRBJ2-7 provide the parts outside the CDR3, is DGGITQSPKYLFRKEGQNVTLSCEQNLNHDAMYWYRQDPGQGLRLIYYSQIVNDFQKGDIAEGYSVSREKKESFPLTVTSAQKNPTAFYLCASTPGQGPYEQYFGPGTRLTVT.

The chain couples TRBV4-1 to TRBJ2-5; 13 bases align to TRBD2. Looked up from germline, CDR1 is MGHRA and CDR2 is YSYEKL. The CDR3 has 17 residues. V dropped 4 bases and J dropped 0; count of bases not matched to a gene: 5. CDR3 sequence reads: CASSRLAGGGDQETQYF. The CDR3, as DNA: TGCGCCAGCAGCCGACTAGCGGGGGGAGGGGACCAAGAGACCCAGTACTTC.

This clone occurred a few times. The V gene is TRBV5-4, the J gene TRBJ1-1, with D possibly matching TRBD1 (5 bases). The CDR3 runs 15 residues. Trimming stripped 4 bases from V and 1 base from J, with 14 bases between. Germline loops: CDR1 SGHNT, CDR2 YYREEE (reference sequence). In DNA, the CDR3 is TGTGCCAGCAGCCCCTTAGGGGTCGGGAACACTGAAGCTTTCTTT. Amino acids: CASSPLGVGNTEAFF. The variable domain in full, with the rest retrieved from reference TRBV5-4 and TRBJ1-1, is ETGVTQSPTHLIKTRGQQVTLRCSSQSGHNTVSWYQQALGQGPQFIFQYYREEENGRGNFPPRFSGLQFPNYSSELNVNALELDDSALYLCASSPLGVGNTEAFFGQGTRLTVV.

CDR3 amino acids: CATSRDFNIMDRDYGYTF. The CDR3 DNA sequence: TGTGCCACCAGCAGAGATTTTAATATTATGGACAGGGACTATGGCTACACCTTC. The chain employs TRBV15 and TRBJ1-2; 8 bases agree with TRBD1. CDR3 length: 18 amino acids. J lost 3 bases, V lost 0 bases, and 12 bases had no gene match. Germline V CDR1 and CDR2: LNHNV, YYDKDF (reference sequence).

The genes are TRBV6-5 and TRBJ2-7; TRBD1 might be the D (6 bases). This CDR3 region has 16 residues. The germline CDR1 and CDR2 sequences are MNHEY and SVGAGI. The germline V and J ends were trimmed by 2 bases and 2 bases, with 16 bases remaining between them. The CDR3 here is CASSYNSWDIPYEQYF. In DNA, the CDR3 is TGTGCCAGCAGTTACAACTCTTGGGACATCCCCTACGAGCAGTACTTC.

In this sample, this clone turned up a few times. This chain connects TRBV11-2 to TRBJ1-2, with a tentative D call TRBD1 (5 bases). Germline values: CDR1 SGHAT, CDR2 FQNNGV. The CDR3 has 16 amino acids. V lost 4 bases to trimming and J lost 4 bases, with 19 bases between them. The CDR3 region is CASSSLARQWLYGYTF. The DNA for the CDR3 is TGTGCCAGCAGCTCCCTTGCCCGACAGTGGCTCTATGGCTACACCTTC.

The chain is built from TRBV27 and TRBJ2-1, with 13 bases aligning to TRBD2. With 6 bases clipped from V and 3 bases from J, the junction kept 8 bases outside the gene matches. CDR1 is MNHEY, CDR2 SMNVEV, per germline (reference sequence). The length of the CDR3 is 17 residues. The CDR3 here is CASSRGTSGTSYNEQFF. The CDR3 DNA reads TGTGCCAGCAGCCGTGGGACTAGCGGGACCAGCTACAATGAGCAGTTCTTC.

This chain joins TRBV7-8 and TRBJ2-1, with 10 positions matching TRBD2. The V and J ends lost 3 bases and 3 bases, in that order; junction bases with no gene match: 23. Germline V CDR1 and CDR2: SGHVS, FQNEAQ. This CDR3 region has 22 residues. Here the CDR3 DNA reads TGTGCCAGCAGCTTCTGGTTGGAAGCGGGACTAGCGTTTCCTGACTTCTACAATGAGCAGTTCTTC. This translates into CASSFWLEAGLAFPDFYNEQFF.